This T cell receptor (beta chain) was retrieved from a study of blood T cell repertoires in COVID-19. Turning to the study itself: Sites across the United States, Italy and Spain contributed samples from acute and convalescent COVID-19. The cDNA or gDNA used as material had been derived from T cells, B-cell-depleted T cells, or PBMCs.

The germline gives CDR1 SGDLS, CDR2 YYNGEE. Germline trimming cut 3 bases from V and 5 bases from J; bases unmatched to any gene: 15. The CDR3 is made up of 18 amino acids. Authors' processing steps: Estimated nucleated cell counts came from reference gene primer amplification. Assay: immunoSEQ multiplex PCR; the TCRdb copy retains only in-frame clones and omits some. V and J calls and clone size are copied from that table; D and trimming were computed from the DNA. The table includes 95,000 to 150,000 clones, 85% detected once. Input material: peripheral blood. This receptor was obtained from a man older than 75 with acute or convalescent COVID-19. The chain is built from TRBV9 and TRBJ2-1; 9 bases are a match to TRBD2. Here the CDR3 reads CASSATGRGGRVNNEQFF. CDR3 sequence (DNA): TGTGCCAGCAGCGCGACAGGGAGAGGCGGGAGGGTCAACAATGAGCAGTTCTTC.